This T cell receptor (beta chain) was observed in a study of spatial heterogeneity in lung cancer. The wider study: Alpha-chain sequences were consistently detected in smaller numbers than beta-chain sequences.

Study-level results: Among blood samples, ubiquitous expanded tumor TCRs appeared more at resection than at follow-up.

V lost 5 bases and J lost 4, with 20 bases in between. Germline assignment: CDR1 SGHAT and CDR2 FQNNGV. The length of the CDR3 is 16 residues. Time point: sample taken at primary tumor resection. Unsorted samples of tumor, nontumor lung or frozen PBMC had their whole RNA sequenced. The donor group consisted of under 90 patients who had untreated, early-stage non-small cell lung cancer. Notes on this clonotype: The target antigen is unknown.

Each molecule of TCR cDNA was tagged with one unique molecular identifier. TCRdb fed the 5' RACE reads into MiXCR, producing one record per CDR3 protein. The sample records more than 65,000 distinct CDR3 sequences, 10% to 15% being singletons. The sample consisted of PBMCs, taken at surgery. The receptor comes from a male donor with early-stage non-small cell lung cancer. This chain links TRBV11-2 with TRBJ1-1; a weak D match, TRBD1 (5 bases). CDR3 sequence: CASSPRLGGVATEAFF. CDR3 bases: TGTGCCAGCAGCCCCCGATTAGGAGGGGTTGCCACTGAAGCTTTCTTT.